This T cell receptor (beta chain) was observed in a study of immune evolution from preneoplasia to lung adenocarcinoma. Study outcomes and limitations: Top clone frequencies peaked in normal lung, apparently declining through invasive adenocarcinoma.

Data came from immunoSEQ multiplex PCR; TCRdb stores just in-frame clones and leaves some out. The sample has several thousand clones, 80% to 85% seen once. Germline V gives CDR1 LNHDA, CDR2 SQIVND (reference sequence). Trimming removed 9 bases from V and 4 bases from J; junction bases left unmatched: 5. The CDR3 has 14 amino acids. H&E slides confirmed each diagnosis, reviewed by two pathologists independently. Premalignant or tumor cells were enriched by macro-dissection after pathologic assessment. With regard to this clone: Its antigen remains unidentified.

This TCR was sampled from a donor older than 65 with lung adenocarcinoma. Source material: FFPE minimally invasive lung adenocarcinoma tissue. The genes are TRBV19 and TRBJ2-6, with 8 bases matching TRBD1. Here the CDR3 reads CASDRGGGANVLTF. The CDR3 DNA follows: TGTGCCAGCGACAGGGGTGGCGGGGCCAACGTCCTGACTTTC. The whole variable domain, filled in from reference TRBV19 and TRBJ2-6, reads DGGITQSPKYLFRKEGQNVTLSCEQNLNHDAMYWYRQDPGQGLRLIYYSQIVNDFQKGDIAEGYSVSREKKESFPLTVTSAQKNPTAFYLCASDRGGGANVLTFGAGSRLTVL.